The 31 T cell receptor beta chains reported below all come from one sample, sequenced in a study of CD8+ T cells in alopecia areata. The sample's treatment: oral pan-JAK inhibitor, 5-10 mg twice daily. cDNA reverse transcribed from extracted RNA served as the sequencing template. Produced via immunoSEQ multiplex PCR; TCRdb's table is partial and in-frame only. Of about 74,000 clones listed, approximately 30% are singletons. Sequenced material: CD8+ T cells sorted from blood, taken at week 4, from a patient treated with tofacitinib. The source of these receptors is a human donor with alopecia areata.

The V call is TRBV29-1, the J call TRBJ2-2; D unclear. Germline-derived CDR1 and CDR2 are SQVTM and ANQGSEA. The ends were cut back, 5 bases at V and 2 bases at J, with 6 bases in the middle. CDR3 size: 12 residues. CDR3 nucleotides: TGCAGCGTTATACATAACACCGGGGAGCTGTTTTTT. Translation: CSVIHNTGELFF.

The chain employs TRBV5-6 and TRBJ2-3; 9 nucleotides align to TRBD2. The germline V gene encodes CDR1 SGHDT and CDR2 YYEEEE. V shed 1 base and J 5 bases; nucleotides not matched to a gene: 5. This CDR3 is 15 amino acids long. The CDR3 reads CASSLLREGQDTQYF. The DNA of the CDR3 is TGTGCCAGCAGCTTGTTGCGGGAGGGCCAAGATACGCAGTATTTT.

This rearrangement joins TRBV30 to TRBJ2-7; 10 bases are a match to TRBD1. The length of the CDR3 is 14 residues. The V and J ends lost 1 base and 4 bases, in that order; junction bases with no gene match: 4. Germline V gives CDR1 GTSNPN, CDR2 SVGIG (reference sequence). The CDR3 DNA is TGTGCCTGGAGTGGAGGGACAGGGGAGTACGAGCAGTACTTC. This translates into CAWSGGTGEYEQYF.

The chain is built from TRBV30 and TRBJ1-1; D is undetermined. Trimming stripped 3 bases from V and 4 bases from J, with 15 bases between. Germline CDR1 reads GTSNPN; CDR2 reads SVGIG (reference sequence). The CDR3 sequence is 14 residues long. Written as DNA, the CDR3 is TGTGCCTGGAGGGAGGTCGCCGAGGGCACTGAAGCTTTCTTT. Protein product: CAWREVAEGTEAFF.

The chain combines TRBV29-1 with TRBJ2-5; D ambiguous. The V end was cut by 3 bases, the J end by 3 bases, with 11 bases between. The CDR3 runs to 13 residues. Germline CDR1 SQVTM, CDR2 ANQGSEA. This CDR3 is CSVDRAAKETQYF. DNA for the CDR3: TGCAGCGTTGATCGGGCAGCCAAAGAGACCCAGTACTTC.

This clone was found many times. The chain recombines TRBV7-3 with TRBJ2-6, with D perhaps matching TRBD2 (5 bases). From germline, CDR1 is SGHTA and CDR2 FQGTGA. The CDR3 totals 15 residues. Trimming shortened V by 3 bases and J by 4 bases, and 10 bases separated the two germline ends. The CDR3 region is CASSFRGGGANVLTF. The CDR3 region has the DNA TGTGCCAGCAGCTTCCGGGGTGGCGGGGCCAACGTCCTGACTTTC.

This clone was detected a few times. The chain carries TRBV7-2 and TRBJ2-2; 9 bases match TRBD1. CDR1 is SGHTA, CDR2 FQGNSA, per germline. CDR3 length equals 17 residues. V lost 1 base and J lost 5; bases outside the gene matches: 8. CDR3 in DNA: TGTGCCAGCAGCTTAGTCCTAGGACAGGGGTTTACCGGGGAGCTGTTTTTT. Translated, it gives CASSLVLGQGFTGELFF.

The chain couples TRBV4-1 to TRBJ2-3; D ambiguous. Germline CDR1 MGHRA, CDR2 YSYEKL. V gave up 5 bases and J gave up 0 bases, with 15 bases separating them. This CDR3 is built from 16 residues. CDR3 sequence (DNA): TGCGCCAGCAGCACCTACTACGTTCTTAGCACAGATACGCAGTATTTT. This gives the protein CASSTYYVLSTDTQYF.

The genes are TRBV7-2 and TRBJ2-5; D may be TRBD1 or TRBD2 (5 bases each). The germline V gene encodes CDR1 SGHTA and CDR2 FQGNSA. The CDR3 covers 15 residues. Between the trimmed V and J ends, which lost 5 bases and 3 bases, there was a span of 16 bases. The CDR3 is CASSQNWDQEETQYF. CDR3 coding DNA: TGTGCCAGCAGCCAGAATTGGGACCAGGAAGAGACCCAGTACTTC.

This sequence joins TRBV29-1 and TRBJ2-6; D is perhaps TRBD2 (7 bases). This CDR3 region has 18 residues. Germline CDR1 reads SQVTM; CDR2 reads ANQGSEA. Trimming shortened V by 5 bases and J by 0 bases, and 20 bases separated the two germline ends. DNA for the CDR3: TGCAGCGTTTGGGGGGGGCTTCCACAAATCTCTGGGGCCAACGTCCTGACTTTC. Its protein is CSVWGGLPQISGANVLTF. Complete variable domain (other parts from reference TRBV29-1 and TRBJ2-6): SAVISQKPSRDICQRGTSLTIQCQVDSQVTMMFWYRQQPGQSLTLIATANQGSEATYESGFVIDKFPISRPNLTFSTLTVSNMSPEDSSIYLCSVWGGLPQISGANVLTFGAGSRLTVL.

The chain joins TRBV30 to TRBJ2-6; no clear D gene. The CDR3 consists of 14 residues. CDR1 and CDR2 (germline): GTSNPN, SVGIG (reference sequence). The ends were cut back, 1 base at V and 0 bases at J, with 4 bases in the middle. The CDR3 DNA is TGTGCCTGGAGTGCAGGCTCTGGGGCCAACGTCCTGACTTTC. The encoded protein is CAWSAGSGANVLTF.

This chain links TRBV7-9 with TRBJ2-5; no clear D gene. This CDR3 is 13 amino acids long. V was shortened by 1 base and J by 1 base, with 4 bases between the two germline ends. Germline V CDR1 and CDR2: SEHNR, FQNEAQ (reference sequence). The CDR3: CASSLGVQETQYF. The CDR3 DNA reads TGTGCCAGCAGCTTAGGCGTCCAAGAGACCCAGTACTTC. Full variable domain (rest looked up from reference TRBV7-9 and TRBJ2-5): DTGVSQNPRHKITKRGQNVTFRCDPISEHNRLYWYRQTLGQGPEFLTYFQNEAQLEKSRLLSDRFSAERPKGSFSTLEIQRTEQGDSAMYLCASSLGVQETQYFGPGTRLLVL.

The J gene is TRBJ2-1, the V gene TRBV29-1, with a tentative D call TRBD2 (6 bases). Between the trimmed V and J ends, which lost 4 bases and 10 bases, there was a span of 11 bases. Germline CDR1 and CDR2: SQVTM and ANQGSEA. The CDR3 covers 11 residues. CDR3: CSVVAGGEQFF. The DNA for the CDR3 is TGCAGCGTTGTAGCTGGGGGGGAGCAGTTCTTC.

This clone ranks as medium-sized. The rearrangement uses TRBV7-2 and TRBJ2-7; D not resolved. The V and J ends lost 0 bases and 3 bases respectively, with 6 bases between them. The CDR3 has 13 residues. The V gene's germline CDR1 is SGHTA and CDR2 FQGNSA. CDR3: CASSLATIYEQYF. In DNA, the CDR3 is TGTGCCAGCAGCTTAGCAACAATCTACGAGCAGTACTTC.

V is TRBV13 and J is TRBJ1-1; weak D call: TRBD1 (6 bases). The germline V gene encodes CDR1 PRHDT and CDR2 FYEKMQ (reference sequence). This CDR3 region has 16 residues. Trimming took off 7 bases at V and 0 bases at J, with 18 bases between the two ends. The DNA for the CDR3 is TGTGCCAGCAACCAAAATCCGGACAGATTGAACACTGAAGCTTTCTTT. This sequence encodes CASNQNPDRLNTEAFF.

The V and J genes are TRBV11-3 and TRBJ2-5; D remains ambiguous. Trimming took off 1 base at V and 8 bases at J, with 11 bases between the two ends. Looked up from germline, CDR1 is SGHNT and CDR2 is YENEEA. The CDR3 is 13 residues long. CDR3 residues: CASSLAVGSTQYF. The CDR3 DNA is TGTGCCAGCAGCTTAGCCGTAGGAAGTACCCAGTACTTC.

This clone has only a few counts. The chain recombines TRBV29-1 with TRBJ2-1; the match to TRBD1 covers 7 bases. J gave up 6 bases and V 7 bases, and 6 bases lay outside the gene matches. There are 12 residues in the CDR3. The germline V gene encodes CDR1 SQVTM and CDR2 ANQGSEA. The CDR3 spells CSGRQGLNEQFF. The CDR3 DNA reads TGCAGCGGGCGACAGGGCCTCAATGAGCAGTTCTTC.

Here the CDR3 DNA reads TGTGCCAGCAGCCGAGAGACAGGGGACCGTTCTCCATATGGCTACACCTTC. Translation: CASSRETGDRSPYGYTF. The chain recombines TRBV4-2 with TRBJ1-2, with TRBD1 identical over 8 bases. This CDR3 has 17 residues. Germline assignment: CDR1 LGHNA and CDR2 YNFKEQ. Trimming took 4 bases from V and 5 from J; bases not matched to a gene: 15.

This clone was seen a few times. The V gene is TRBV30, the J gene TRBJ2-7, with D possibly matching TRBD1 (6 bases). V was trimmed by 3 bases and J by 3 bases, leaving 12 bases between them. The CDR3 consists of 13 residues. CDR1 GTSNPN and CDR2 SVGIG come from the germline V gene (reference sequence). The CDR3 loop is CAWREQGFYEQYF. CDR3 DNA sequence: TGTGCCTGGAGGGAACAGGGATTCTACGAGCAGTACTTC.

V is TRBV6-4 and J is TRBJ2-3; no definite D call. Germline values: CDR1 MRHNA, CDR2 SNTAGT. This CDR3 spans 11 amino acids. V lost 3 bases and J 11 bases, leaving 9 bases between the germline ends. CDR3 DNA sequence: TGTGCCAGCAGTGAAGACCGGGTGCAGTATTTT. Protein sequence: CASSEDRVQYF.

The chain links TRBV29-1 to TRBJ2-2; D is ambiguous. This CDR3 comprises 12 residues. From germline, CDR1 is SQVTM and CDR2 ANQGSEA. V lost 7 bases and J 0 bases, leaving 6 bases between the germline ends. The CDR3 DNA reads TGCAGCGCCAAATCGAACACCGGGGAGCTGTTTTTT. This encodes CSAKSNTGELFF.

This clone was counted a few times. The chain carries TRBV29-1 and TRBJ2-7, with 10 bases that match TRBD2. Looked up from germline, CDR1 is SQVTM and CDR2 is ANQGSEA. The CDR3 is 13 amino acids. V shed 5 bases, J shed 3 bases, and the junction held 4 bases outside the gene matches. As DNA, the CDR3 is TGCAGCGTTACTAGCGGGAACAACTACGAGCAGTACTTC. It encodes CSVTSGNNYEQYF.

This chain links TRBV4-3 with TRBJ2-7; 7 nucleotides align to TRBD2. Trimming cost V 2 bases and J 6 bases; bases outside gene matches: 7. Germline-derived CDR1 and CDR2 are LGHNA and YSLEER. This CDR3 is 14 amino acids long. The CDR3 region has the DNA TGCGCCAGCAGCCAATACTCTAGCGGTGCCGAGCAGTACTTC. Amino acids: CASSQYSSGAEQYF.

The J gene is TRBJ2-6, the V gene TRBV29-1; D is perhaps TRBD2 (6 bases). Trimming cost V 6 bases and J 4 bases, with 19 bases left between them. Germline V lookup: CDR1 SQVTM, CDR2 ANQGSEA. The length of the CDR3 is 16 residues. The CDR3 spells CSVEGTLRAGANVLTF. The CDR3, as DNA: TGCAGCGTGGAGGGAACCCTAAGGGCGGGGGCCAACGTCCTGACTTTC.

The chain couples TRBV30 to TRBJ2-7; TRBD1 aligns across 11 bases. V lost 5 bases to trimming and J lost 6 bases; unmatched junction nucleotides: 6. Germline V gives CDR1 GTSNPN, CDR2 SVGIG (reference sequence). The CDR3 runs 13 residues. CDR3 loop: CAWGTGTGGEQYF. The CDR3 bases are TGTGCCTGGGGGACCGGGACAGGGGGCGAGCAGTACTTC.

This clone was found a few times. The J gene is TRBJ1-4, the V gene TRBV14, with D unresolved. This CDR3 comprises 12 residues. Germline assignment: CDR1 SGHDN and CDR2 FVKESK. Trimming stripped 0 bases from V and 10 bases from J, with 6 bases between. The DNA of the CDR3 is TGTGCCAGCAGCCAAGAAAGCGGAAAACTGTTTTTT. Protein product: CASSQESGKLFF.

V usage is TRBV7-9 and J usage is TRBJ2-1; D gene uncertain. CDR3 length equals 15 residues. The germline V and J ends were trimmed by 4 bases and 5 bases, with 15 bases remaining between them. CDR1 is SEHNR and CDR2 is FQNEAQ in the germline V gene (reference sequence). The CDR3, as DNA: TGTGCCAGCAGCTCCGTTTGGACCGGCGACAATGAGCAGTTCTTC. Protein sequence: CASSSVWTGDNEQFF.

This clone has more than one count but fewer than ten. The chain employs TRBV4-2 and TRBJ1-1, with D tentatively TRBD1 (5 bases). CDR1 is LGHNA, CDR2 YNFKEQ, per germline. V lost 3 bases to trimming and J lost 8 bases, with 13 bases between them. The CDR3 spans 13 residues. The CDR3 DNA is TGTGCCAGCAGCCAGGGGACGCAGGCGGAAGCTTTCTTT. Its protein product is CASSQGTQAEAFF.

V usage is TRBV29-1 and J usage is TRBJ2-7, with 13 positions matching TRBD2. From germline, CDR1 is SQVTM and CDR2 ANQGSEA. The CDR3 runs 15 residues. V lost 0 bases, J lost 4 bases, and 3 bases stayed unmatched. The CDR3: CSVEDRLAGGYEQYF. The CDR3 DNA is TGCAGCGTTGAAGATCGACTAGCGGGAGGTTACGAGCAGTACTTC.

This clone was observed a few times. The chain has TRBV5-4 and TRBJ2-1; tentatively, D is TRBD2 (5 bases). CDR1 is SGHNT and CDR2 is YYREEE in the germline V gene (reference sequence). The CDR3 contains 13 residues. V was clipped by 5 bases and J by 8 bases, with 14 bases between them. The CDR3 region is CASRSGSPHEQFF. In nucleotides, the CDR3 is TGTGCCAGCAGGTCGGGGAGTCCGCATGAGCAGTTCTTC.

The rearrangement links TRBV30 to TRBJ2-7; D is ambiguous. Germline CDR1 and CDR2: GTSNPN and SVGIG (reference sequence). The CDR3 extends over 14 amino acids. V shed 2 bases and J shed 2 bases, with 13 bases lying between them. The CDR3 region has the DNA TGTGCCTGGAGTACCGGTATCGTCCCCTACGAGCAGTACTTC. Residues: CAWSTGIVPYEQYF.